This is a list of T cell receptor beta chains from one sample in a study of identical twins. A single record per CDR3 protein comes from TCRdb applying MiXCR to the 5' RACE reads. This sample has around 240,000 distinct CDR3 sequences, with around 7% found just once. A further study also used this sample, focusing on yellow fever vaccine responses in identical twins.

The sequenced material came from memory (CD45RO+) T cells sorted from blood. These receptors were taken from a woman younger than 30 in good health. Each CDR3 is given with its conserved first and last residue. The D gene is left open where the match is weak. Only some rows state a clone size, as once, few, many or a class for expanded clones.

j_call: TRBJ1-3; clone_size: NA; d_call: NA; v_call: TRBV5-1; cdr3_aa: CASSLGGGSGNTIYF; cdr3_nt: TGCGCCAGCAGCTTAGGCGGGGGATCTGGAAACACCATATATTTT
j_call: TRBJ2-2; clone_size: many; d_call: NA; v_call: TRBV12-3/TRBV12-4; cdr3_aa: CASSFSSFGELFF; cdr3_nt: TGTGCCAGCAGTTTTAGCAGTTTCGGGGAGCTGTTTTTT
j_call: TRBJ2-2; clone_size: few; d_call: TRBD2; v_call: TRBV29-1; cdr3_aa: CSVETSGGDTGELFF; cdr3_nt: TGCAGCGTTGAGACTAGCGGGGGGGACACCGGGGAGCTGTTTTTT
j_call: TRBJ1-1; clone_size: NA; d_call: TRBD1; v_call: TRBV18; cdr3_aa: CASSSSGTGKSTEAFF; cdr3_nt: TGTGCCAGCTCATCGTCCGGGACAGGTAAATCCACTGAAGCTTTCTTT
j_call: TRBJ1-1; clone_size: many; d_call: TRBD1; v_call: TRBV11-2; cdr3_aa: CASSWGDRYTEAFF; cdr3_nt: TGTGCCAGCAGCTGGGGGGACAGATACACTGAAGCTTTCTTT
j_call: TRBJ1-1; clone_size: many; d_call: NA; v_call: TRBV10-3; cdr3_aa: CAISETGLSAEAFF; cdr3_nt: TGTGCCATCAGTGAGACAGGGTTGTCAGCTGAAGCTTTCTTT
j_call: TRBJ2-5; clone_size: few; d_call: NA; v_call: TRBV14; cdr3_aa: CASSQREETQYF; cdr3_nt: TGTGCCAGCAGCCAACGCGAGGAGACCCAGTACTTC
j_call: TRBJ2-3; clone_size: NA; d_call: NA; v_call: TRBV21-1; cdr3_aa: CASSKGQPDTQYF; cdr3_nt: TGTGCCAGCAGCAAAGGGCAGCCAGATACGCAGTATTTT
j_call: TRBJ1-1; clone_size: many; d_call: NA; v_call: TRBV5-1; cdr3_aa: CASSLWGLNTEAFF; cdr3_nt: TGCGCCAGCAGCTTGTGGGGACTGAACACTGAAGCTTTCTTT
j_call: TRBJ1-1; clone_size: few; d_call: NA; v_call: TRBV5-6; cdr3_aa: CASSLGTLLYTEAFF; cdr3_nt: TGTGCCAGCAGCTTGGGGACATTACTCTACACTGAAGCTTTCTTT
j_call: TRBJ2-3; clone_size: many; d_call: TRBD2; v_call: TRBV20-1; cdr3_aa: CSASREAGGLTDTQYF; cdr3_nt: TGCAGTGCTAGTCGTGAAGCGGGAGGTTTAACAGATACGCAGTATTTT
j_call: TRBJ2-2; clone_size: many; d_call: NA; v_call: TRBV5-1; cdr3_aa: CASSLTGNTGELFF; cdr3_nt: TGCGCCAGCAGCTTGACAGGGAACACCGGGGAGCTGTTTTTT
j_call: TRBJ2-3; clone_size: few; d_call: NA; v_call: TRBV6-1; cdr3_aa: CASRFLSGSLTDTQYF; cdr3_nt: TGTGCCAGCAGGTTCCTAAGTGGGAGTCTCACAGATACGCAGTATTTT
j_call: TRBJ2-2; clone_size: many; d_call: NA; v_call: TRBV7-9; cdr3_aa: CASSGLTGELFF; cdr3_nt: TGTGCCAGCAGCGGCCTCACCGGGGAGCTGTTTTTT
j_call: TRBJ1-2; clone_size: many; d_call: NA; v_call: TRBV3-1; cdr3_aa: CASSQGGQKVYGYTF; cdr3_nt: TGTGCCAGCAGCCAAGGGGGGCAGAAGGTCTATGGCTACACCTTC
j_call: TRBJ2-1; clone_size: NA; d_call: TRBD2; v_call: TRBV18; cdr3_aa: CASSPPTSGSFDEQFF; cdr3_nt: TGTGCCAGCTCACCCCCGACTAGCGGGAGTTTCGATGAGCAGTTCTTC
j_call: TRBJ2-7; clone_size: NA; d_call: NA; v_call: TRBV3-1; cdr3_aa: CASSPSGGKSYEQYF; cdr3_nt: TGTGCCAGCAGCCCGTCTGGCGGGAAGTCCTACGAGCAGTACTTC
j_call: TRBJ2-2; clone_size: few; d_call: NA; v_call: TRBV7-6; cdr3_aa: CASRGNGGANTGELFF; cdr3_nt: TGTGCCAGCAGAGGCAACGGCGGTGCGAACACCGGGGAGCTGTTTTTT
j_call: TRBJ1-1; clone_size: many; d_call: NA; v_call: TRBV6-1; cdr3_aa: CASSAVIDTEAFF; cdr3_nt: TGTGCCAGCAGTGCGGTGATAGACACTGAAGCTTTCTTT
j_call: TRBJ2-7; clone_size: NA; d_call: TRBD2; v_call: TRBV11-2; cdr3_aa: CASSLAAGGYEQYF; cdr3_nt: TGTGCCAGCAGCTTAGCAGCGGGAGGTTACGAGCAGTACTTC
j_call: TRBJ1-5; clone_size: few; d_call: NA; v_call: TRBV10-3; cdr3_aa: CAISDKGQKSKQPQHF; cdr3_nt: TGTGCCATCAGTGACAAGGGACAAAAAAGTAAGCAGCCCCAGCATTTT
j_call: TRBJ2-5; clone_size: many; d_call: TRBD1; v_call: TRBV20-1; cdr3_aa: CSAFRDREETQYF; cdr3_nt: TGCAGTGCTTTCCGGGACAGGGAAGAGACCCAGTACTTC
j_call: TRBJ2-1; clone_size: few; d_call: TRBD2; v_call: TRBV4-1; cdr3_aa: CASSVAGVRNEQFF; cdr3_nt: TGCGCCAGCAGCGTAGCGGGAGTGCGAAATGAGCAGTTCTTC
j_call: TRBJ2-1; clone_size: NA; d_call: TRBD1; v_call: TRBV6-1; cdr3_aa: CASSEAGGTGSYNEQFF; cdr3_nt: TGTGCCAGCAGTGAAGCGGGAGGGACAGGGTCCTACAATGAGCAGTTCTTC
j_call: TRBJ2-1; clone_size: NA; d_call: NA; v_call: TRBV28; cdr3_aa: CASSLAGLEQFF; cdr3_nt: TGTGCCAGCAGTTTAGCAGGACTTGAGCAGTTCTTC
j_call: TRBJ1-1; clone_size: few; d_call: TRBD1; v_call: TRBV20-1; cdr3_aa: CSARRQGNTEAFF; cdr3_nt: TGCAGTGCTAGAAGACAGGGGAACACTGAAGCTTTCTTT
j_call: TRBJ2-2; clone_size: few; d_call: TRBD1; v_call: TRBV6-2/TRBV6-3; cdr3_aa: CASRPPQGAGGTGELFF; cdr3_nt: TGTGCCAGCAGACCACCCCAAGGGGCAGGGGGAACCGGGGAGCTGTTTTTT
j_call: TRBJ1-1; clone_size: many; d_call: NA; v_call: TRBV11-2; cdr3_aa: CASSLGMNTEAFF; cdr3_nt: TGTGCCAGCAGCTTAGGTATGAACACTGAAGCTTTCTTT
j_call: TRBJ2-2; clone_size: NA; d_call: NA; v_call: TRBV20-1; cdr3_aa: CSARDSGWVGELFF; cdr3_nt: TGCAGTGCTAGAGATTCGGGATGGGTCGGGGAGCTGTTTTTT
j_call: TRBJ1-1; clone_size: few; d_call: NA; v_call: TRBV10-3; cdr3_aa: CAISEWESNTEAFF; cdr3_nt: TGTGCCATCAGTGAGTGGGAGTCCAACACTGAAGCTTTCTTT
j_call: TRBJ1-1; clone_size: many; d_call: NA; v_call: TRBV29-1; cdr3_aa: CSAANLQGNTEAFF; cdr3_nt: TGCAGCGCTGCCAACCTACAGGGGAACACTGAAGCTTTCTTT
j_call: TRBJ2-7; clone_size: NA; d_call: TRBD2; v_call: TRBV28; cdr3_aa: CASSLFASGNSYEQYF; cdr3_nt: TGTGCCAGCAGTTTATTTGCTAGCGGGAACTCCTACGAGCAGTACTTC
j_call: TRBJ2-7; clone_size: few; d_call: NA; v_call: TRBV4-1; cdr3_aa: CASSHTQKTHEQYF; cdr3_nt: TGCGCCAGCAGCCATACACAGAAGACCCACGAGCAGTACTTC
j_call: TRBJ1-6; clone_size: NA; d_call: TRBD1; v_call: TRBV10-1; cdr3_aa: CASSETGGILHF; cdr3_nt: TGCGCCAGCAGTGAAACAGGGGGAATTCTCCACTTT
j_call: TRBJ2-1; clone_size: many; d_call: TRBD1; v_call: TRBV6-2/TRBV6-3; cdr3_aa: CASSWDSSYNEQFF; cdr3_nt: TGTGCCAGCAGTTGGGACAGCTCCTACAATGAGCAGTTCTTC
j_call: TRBJ1-2; clone_size: few; d_call: NA; v_call: TRBV11-2; cdr3_aa: CASSQPTGVNGYTF; cdr3_nt: TGTGCCAGCAGCCAACCCACTGGGGTCAATGGCTACACCTTC
j_call: TRBJ2-1; clone_size: NA; d_call: NA; v_call: TRBV10-3; cdr3_aa: CAIRPQGMGNEQFF; cdr3_nt: TGTGCCATCAGGCCACAGGGAATGGGGAATGAGCAGTTCTTC
j_call: TRBJ2-1; clone_size: few; d_call: TRBD1; v_call: TRBV18; cdr3_aa: CASSPRPDRAYNEQFF; cdr3_nt: TGTGCCAGCTCACCACGCCCGGACAGGGCCTACAATGAGCAGTTCTTC
j_call: TRBJ1-3; clone_size: NA; d_call: NA; v_call: TRBV3-1; cdr3_aa: CASSQGVRSGNTIYF; cdr3_nt: TGTGCCAGCAGCCAAGGGGTTAGATCTGGAAACACCATATATTTT
j_call: TRBJ2-7; clone_size: NA; d_call: TRBD1; v_call: TRBV20-1; cdr3_aa: CSAGRDRVYEQYF; cdr3_nt: TGCAGTGCTGGCCGGGACAGGGTCTACGAGCAGTACTTC
j_call: TRBJ1-1; clone_size: few; d_call: NA; v_call: TRBV10-3; cdr3_aa: CAISEPGSLVTEAFF; cdr3_nt: TGTGCCATCAGTGAACCAGGATCTCTAGTCACTGAAGCTTTCTTT
j_call: TRBJ2-1; clone_size: NA; d_call: NA; v_call: TRBV28; cdr3_aa: CASSFLSYNEQFF; cdr3_nt: TGTGCCAGCAGTTTTCTTAGCTACAATGAGCAGTTCTTC
j_call: TRBJ2-3; clone_size: NA; d_call: NA; v_call: TRBV3-1; cdr3_aa: CASSLQGGDTQYF; cdr3_nt: TGTGCCAGCAGCCTCCAGGGAGGCGATACGCAGTATTTT
j_call: TRBJ2-4; clone_size: NA; d_call: NA; v_call: TRBV6-1; cdr3_aa: CASQDNLAKNIQYF; cdr3_nt: TGTGCCAGCCAGGACAACCTAGCCAAAAACATTCAGTACTTC
j_call: TRBJ1-2; clone_size: few; d_call: NA; v_call: TRBV20-1; cdr3_aa: CSAREGMEQRYGYTF; cdr3_nt: TGCAGTGCTAGAGAGGGGATGGAGCAGCGCTATGGCTACACCTTC
j_call: TRBJ2-7; clone_size: many; d_call: TRBD1; v_call: TRBV10-3; cdr3_aa: CAIGDRWREQYF; cdr3_nt: TGTGCCATCGGGGACAGGTGGAGGGAGCAGTACTTC